This TCR beta chain is from a study of molecular identifiers for immune sequencing clone quantification. Study as a whole: For replicates, RNA isolated from around 20,000 or 100,000 naive CD8 cells was divided into five portions, of which four were sequenced. General observations from the study: Highly expanded clone sizes could be underestimated by identical TCR molecules sharing a barcode.

A single record per CDR3 protein comes from TCRdb applying MiXCR to the PCR reads. The data show around 320,000 distinct CDR3 sequences, over 20% seen once. V was shortened by 3 bases and J by 6 bases, with 9 bases between the two germline ends. This CDR3 comprises 13 residues. Germline V gives CDR1 LNHDA, CDR2 SQIVND (reference sequence). A note on this clonotype: Its target is not known.

This clonotype originated in a human donor in good health. Some libraries in this study had Jurkat cell RNA spiked in. The chain uses TRBV19 and TRBJ2-1; weak D call: TRBD1 (5 bases). Sample: naive CD8+ T cells from blood, with Jurkat cell RNA spiked in. Specified subset: FACS-sorted CD8+CD4-CCR7+CD45RA+ naive T cells. The CDR3: CASSMVQGNEQFF. For the CDR3, the DNA is TGTGCCAGTAGTATGGTTCAGGGCAATGAGCAGTTCTTC.